This T cell receptor beta chain appears in the sequencing data of a study of regulatory T cells in long-lasting Graves disease. The germline gives CDR1 MDHEN, CDR2 SYDVKM. CDR3 length: 13 amino acids. Trimming stripped 3 bases from V and 10 bases from J, with 13 bases between. This clonotype was counted at least ten times. Its target is not known. Time point noted: newly diagnosed GD, antithyroid drugs for less than 3 months. From RNA extracted from PBMCs, the TCR library was made. Study results and limitations: Patients whose Graves' disease persisted exhibited lower TCR diversity than those newly diagnosed. New patients shared roughly 960 public clonotypes, and persistent patients shared more, with a few thousand. Limited samples may have lowered accuracy.

The authors built TCR beta libraries using iRepertoire HTBI primers and Arm-PCR of CDR3 regions. MiXCR, run by TCRdb on the multiplex PCR reads, gives a single entry per CDR3 protein. The sample includes some 490,000 distinct CDR3 sequences, more than 10% of them seen just once. These same data were also listed under a study on T cells in Graves' hyperthyroidism and ophthalmopathy. From that paper: Patients were aged 18 to 65, had disease duration under 2 months, and had newly diagnosed hyperthyroidism.

This sequence originates from a woman aged 30 to 39 with Graves disease. Here the sequenced sample was peripheral blood mononuclear cells (PBMCs), taken at new diagnosis, from a patient treated with antithyroid drugs. The V call is TRBV28, the J call TRBJ2-1; no firm D call. The CDR3 DNA sequence: TGTGCCAGCAGTTTGGCAGACCAACTAGAGCAGTTCTTC. It yields the protein CASSLADQLEQFF.